This T cell receptor beta chain was captured in a study of T cells in Graves' hyperthyroidism and ophthalmopathy. The CDR3 regions of TCR beta were amplified from RNA transcripts. During a first-round RT-PCR of the TCR CDR3, the HTBI primer set was used. TCRdb used MiXCR to reprocess the multiplex PCR reads, holding one entry per CDR3 protein. Altogether around 300,000 distinct CDR3 sequences are present, approximately 14% being singletons, with the ten largest covering 7.9%. Trimming left V 5 bases short and J 5 bases short, with 18 bases between. The CDR3 sequence is 15 residues long. Germline V lookup: CDR1 SGHNT, CDR2 YENEEA. Clinical symptoms, serum thyroxine, TRAb, thyroid ultrasound and orbital computed tomography established diagnosis. Using approximately 10 ml of fresh peripheral blood, PBMCs were prepared. This clonotype was found many times.

V is TRBV11-3 and J is TRBJ2-5; D possibly corresponds to TRBD1 (6 bases). This receptor was taken from a woman between 40 and 55 years old with Graves' hyperthyroidism. The sample was blood. The CDR3 bases are TGTGCCAGCAGCGCTAGAGGGGGTATTGGGGAGACCCAGTACTTC. It translates to CASSARGGIGETQYF. Looking up the rest from reference TRBV11-3 and TRBJ2-5 gives the full variable domain: EAGVVQSPRYKIIEKKQPVAFWCNPISGHNTLYWYLQNLGQGPELLIRYENEEAVDDSQLPKDRFSAERLKGVDSTLKIQPAELGDSAVYLCASSARGGIGETQYFGPGTRLLVL.